A selection of T cell receptor beta chains follows, all from one sample in a study of T cells after yellow fever vaccination. TCRdb itself ran the 5' RACE reads through MiXCR, one entry per CDR3 protein. The sample contains about 320,000 distinct CDR3 sequences, roughly 6.8% of which appear only once. The specimen comprised PBMCs, sampled 45 days after the first yellow fever vaccination. Receptors originate from a man between 18 and 29 years old who received the YFV17D yellow fever vaccine. Each CDR3 is given with its conserved first and last residue. Fields, in order: V gene, CDR3 length, J gene, clone size, D gene, CDR3 DNA, CDR3 protein. A D gene is named only where the DNA matches it firmly. Expanded clones get a size class; other rows say once, few or many, or leave the size out.

V: TRBV11-3
length: 13
J: TRBJ2-2
size: few
D: NA
DNA: TGTGCCAGCAGCCGCGAGGGACCCGGGGAGCTGTTTTTT
CDR3: CASSREGPGELFF

V: TRBV29-1
length: 12
J: TRBJ2-1
size: few
D: NA
DNA: TGCAGCGTTGACAGCTCCTACAATGAGCAGTTCTTC
CDR3: CSVDSSYNEQFF

V: TRBV29-1
length: 14
J: TRBJ2-4
size: NA
D: TRBD1
DNA: TGCAGCGTACCGGGACAGGGAGTCGAAAACATTCAGTACTTC
CDR3: CSVPGQGVENIQYF

V: TRBV7-8
length: 16
J: TRBJ2-3
size: few
D: NA
DNA: TGTGCCAGCAGCAGGATCAGGTCAGGGCCCACAGATACGCAGTATTTT
CDR3: CASSRIRSGPTDTQYF

V: TRBV27
length: 17
J: TRBJ1-2
size: NA
D: NA
DNA: TGTGCCAGCAGTTTATTAGGAGGGCGGGGTATTGATTATGGCTACACCTTC
CDR3: CASSLLGGRGIDYGYTF

V: TRBV12-3/TRBV12-4
length: 15
J: TRBJ2-1
size: few
D: TRBD1
DNA: TGTGCCAGCAGTTTTCGACAGGGCTCCTACAATGAGCAGTTCTTC
CDR3: CASSFRQGSYNEQFF

V: TRBV20-1
length: 16
J: TRBJ2-7
size: NA
D: TRBD1
DNA: TGCTGTGCTAGAGATCTCGCCAGGACAGGCAGCAACGAGCAGTACTTC
CDR3: CCARDLARTGSNEQYF

V: TRBV18
length: 15
J: TRBJ1-5
size: few
D: NA
DNA: TGTGCCAGCTCACCAGGGCCCTTTCCTAATCAGCCCCAGCATTTT
CDR3: CASSPGPFPNQPQHF

V: TRBV12-3/TRBV12-4
length: 13
J: TRBJ2-5
size: NA
D: NA
DNA: TGTGCCAGCAGTTTGGGCCTACTAGAGACCCAGTACTTC
CDR3: CASSLGLLETQYF

V: TRBV5-1
length: 14
J: TRBJ1-2
size: many
D: NA
DNA: TGCGCCAGCAGCTTGGATGTTGGGGTGGGCGGCTACACCTTC
CDR3: CASSLDVGVGGYTF

V: TRBV20-1
length: 16
J: TRBJ2-3
size: NA
D: NA
DNA: TGCTGTGCCGATGGGAGGGGGACGATGGCTGTAGATACGCAGTATTTT
CDR3: CCADGRGTMAVDTQYF

V: TRBV12-3/TRBV12-4
length: 15
J: TRBJ2-7
size: few
D: TRBD2
DNA: TGTGCCAGCAGTCCTGGGCTAGCGGGGGACTACGAGCAGTACTTC
CDR3: CASSPGLAGDYEQYF

V: TRBV7-2
length: 13
J: TRBJ1-2
size: NA
D: NA
DNA: TGTGCCAGCAGCATCGGACAGAAGGTTGGCTACACCTTC
CDR3: CASSIGQKVGYTF

V: TRBV11-2
length: 14
J: TRBJ1-1
size: many
D: TRBD1
DNA: TGTGCCAGCAGCTTCACAGGGGCGAACACTGAAGCTTTCTTT
CDR3: CASSFTGANTEAFF

V: TRBV7-6
length: 14
J: TRBJ1-1
size: many
D: NA
DNA: TGTGCCAGCAGCTTAGCGCCAGGGAACACTGAAGCTTTCTTT
CDR3: CASSLAPGNTEAFF

V: TRBV7-2
length: 11
J: TRBJ1-2
size: NA
D: NA
DNA: TGTGCCAGCGGCATCGGTGGAGGCTACACCTTC
CDR3: CASGIGGGYTF

V: TRBV7-3
length: 13
J: TRBJ1-1
size: few
D: NA
DNA: TGTGCCAGCAGCTTCGATCACAACACTGAAGCTTTCTTT
CDR3: CASSFDHNTEAFF

V: TRBV7-2
length: 13
J: TRBJ1-5
size: few
D: NA
DNA: TGTGCCAGCAGCCAACGGGGAAATCAGCCCCAGCATTTT
CDR3: CASSQRGNQPQHF

V: TRBV14
length: 18
J: TRBJ2-6
size: few
D: NA
DNA: TGTGCCAGCAGCCCTTCACAGGGTTTGTATTCTGGGGCCAACGTCCTGACTTTC
CDR3: CASSPSQGLYSGANVLTF

V: TRBV5-4
length: 14
J: TRBJ2-5
size: few
D: NA
DNA: TGTGCCAGCAGCCCTGGAAACAGCCAAGAGACCCAGTACTTC
CDR3: CASSPGNSQETQYF

V: TRBV5-6
length: 14
J: TRBJ2-7
size: many
D: NA
DNA: TGTGCCAGCAGCTTGGGGGGAGGAGGCTACGAGCAGTACTTC
CDR3: CASSLGGGGYEQYF

V: TRBV4-2
length: 15
J: TRBJ2-5
size: once
D: NA
DNA: TGTGCCAGCAGCCCCTCGATGGAGTCTACAGAGACCCAGTACTTC
CDR3: CASSPSMESTETQYF

V: TRBV7-2
length: 15
J: TRBJ2-2
size: few
D: TRBD2
DNA: TGTGCCAGCAGCTTCCTAGCGGGGGGCACCGGGGAGCTGTTTTTT
CDR3: CASSFLAGGTGELFF

V: TRBV18
length: 14
J: TRBJ1-1
size: NA
D: NA
DNA: TGTGCCAGCTCACCACTACAGGGCAACACTGAAGCTTTCTTT
CDR3: CASSPLQGNTEAFF

V: TRBV7-9
length: 14
J: TRBJ1-1
size: many
D: NA
DNA: TGTGCCAGCAGCTTAGCGCAGGGACTCACTGAAGCTTTCTTT
CDR3: CASSLAQGLTEAFF

V: TRBV5-1
length: 14
J: TRBJ1-3
size: NA
D: NA
DNA: TGCGCCAGCAGCGGCGGGATCTCTGGAAACACCATATATTTT
CDR3: CASSGGISGNTIYF

V: TRBV5-1
length: 15
J: TRBJ2-3
size: few
D: NA
DNA: TGCGCCAGCAGCCCACGGGGGCCTGACACAGATACGCAGTATTTT
CDR3: CASSPRGPDTDTQYF

V: TRBV5-1
length: 12
J: TRBJ1-2
size: few
D: TRBD1
DNA: TGCGCCAGCAGCCAACAGGGGCATGGCTACACCTTC
CDR3: CASSQQGHGYTF

V: TRBV9
length: 14
J: TRBJ2-3
size: NA
D: TRBD2
DNA: TGTGCCAGCTCCGAGGGCGGGGGTACAGATACGCAGTATTTT
CDR3: CASSEGGGTDTQYF

V: TRBV6-5
length: 14
J: TRBJ1-1
size: NA
D: NA
DNA: TGTGCCAGCAGTTACTTGGGGGGGACCACTGAAGCTTCCTTT
CDR3: CASSYLGGTTEASF

V: TRBV3-1
length: 14
J: TRBJ1-4
size: many
D: NA
DNA: TGTGCCAGCAGCCAACGGGATCGGAATGAAAAACTGTTTTTT
CDR3: CASSQRDRNEKLFF

V: TRBV24-1
length: 15
J: TRBJ2-3
size: NA
D: TRBD2
DNA: TGTGCCACCAGTGTTAGCGGGGCGGTCACAGATACGCAGTATTTT
CDR3: CATSVSGAVTDTQYF

V: TRBV9
length: 16
J: TRBJ2-6
size: NA
D: NA
DNA: TGTGCCAGCAGCGCGACCTTCTTCTCTGGGGCCAACGTCCTGACTTTC
CDR3: CASSATFFSGANVLTF

V: TRBV5-4
length: 15
J: TRBJ2-2
size: many
D: NA
DNA: TGTGCCAGCAGCTTGAGGGGGAGGAACACCGGGGAGCTGTTTTTT
CDR3: CASSLRGRNTGELFF

V: TRBV20-1
length: 16
J: TRBJ2-2
size: NA
D: NA
DNA: TGCAGTGCTAGAGTGGGGGGGGCTCAAAGTCCCGGGGAGCTGTTTTTT
CDR3: CSARVGGAQSPGELFF

V: TRBV20-1
length: 14
J: TRBJ1-6
size: few
D: NA
DNA: TGCAGTGCTAGGTCTGGGTCCGAGAATTCACCCCTCCACTTT
CDR3: CSARSGSENSPLHF

V: TRBV10-3
length: 13
J: TRBJ2-4
size: NA
D: NA
DNA: TGTGCCATCAGTGGTCAGGGAAGAGACATTCAGTACTTC
CDR3: CAISGQGRDIQYF

V: TRBV7-2
length: 12
J: TRBJ2-5
size: many
D: NA
DNA: TGTGCCAGCAGCTTATTAAGATCCACCCAGTACTTC
CDR3: CASSLLRSTQYF

V: TRBV11-2
length: 17
J: TRBJ2-4
size: NA
D: TRBD1
DNA: TGTGCCAGCAGACGCCGGACAGGGAACTTTGCGAAAAACATTCAGTACTTC
CDR3: CASRRRTGNFAKNIQYF

V: TRBV5-1
length: 15
J: TRBJ2-3
size: few
D: TRBD2
DNA: TGCGCCAGCAGCGGACTAGCGGGGGGTACAGATACGCAGTATTTT
CDR3: CASSGLAGGTDTQYF

V: TRBV5-1
length: 16
J: TRBJ2-1
size: few
D: TRBD2
DNA: TGCGCCAGCAGCTTGGCTGGCGGGGGGGCCGCCAATGAGCAGTTCTTC
CDR3: CASSLAGGGAANEQFF

V: TRBV6-5
length: 15
J: TRBJ1-4
size: NA
D: NA
DNA: TGTGCCAGCAGTATAGTCGGCTCGGGGGTTGAAAAACTGTTTTTT
CDR3: CASSIVGSGVEKLFF

V: TRBV3-1
length: 15
J: TRBJ1-5
size: few
D: NA
DNA: TGTGCCAGCAGCCAATATGCACAGAAAGATCAGCCCCAGCATTTT
CDR3: CASSQYAQKDQPQHF

V: TRBV5-1
length: 15
J: TRBJ2-7
size: NA
D: NA
DNA: TGCGCCAGCAGCTTGGCCGGAGCCCGGGCCGGAGAGCAGTACTTC
CDR3: CASSLAGARAGEQYF

V: TRBV18
length: 15
J: TRBJ1-1
size: many
D: TRBD1
DNA: TGTGCCAGCTCACCTAGACAGGGGAGTGACACTGAAGCTTTCTTT
CDR3: CASSPRQGSDTEAFF

V: TRBV5-4
length: 15
J: TRBJ2-3
size: few
D: NA
DNA: TGTGCCAGCAGCTTCGGAGGGGATATGACAGATACGCAGTATTTT
CDR3: CASSFGGDMTDTQYF

V: TRBV7-2
length: 16
J: TRBJ2-5
size: NA
D: NA
DNA: TGTGCCAGCAGCCCCGCCCTAGCTCGGGGGCAAGAGACCCAGTACTTC
CDR3: CASSPALARGQETQYF

V: TRBV10-3
length: 15
J: TRBJ2-3
size: few
D: TRBD2
DNA: TGTGCCATCAGTACCAGCGGGGCCCCCCCAGATACGCAGTATTTT
CDR3: CAISTSGAPPDTQYF

V: TRBV7-2
length: 17
J: TRBJ2-5
size: few
D: TRBD2
DNA: TGTGCCAGCAGCCCCGGGACTAGCGGGGGGTACCAAGAGACCCAGTACTTC
CDR3: CASSPGTSGGYQETQYF

V: TRBV13
length: 18
J: TRBJ2-2
size: few
D: NA
DNA: TGTGCCAGCAGCCCCCCGGTAGGAGGGCCCCTGAACACCGGGGAGCTGTTTTTT
CDR3: CASSPPVGGPLNTGELFF

V: TRBV9
length: 16
J: TRBJ2-2
size: NA
D: NA
DNA: TGTGCCAGCAGCCCCCGGGTGGACGGGAACACCGGGGAGCTGTTTTTT
CDR3: CASSPRVDGNTGELFF

V: TRBV5-6
length: 16
J: TRBJ2-2
size: NA
D: NA
DNA: TGTGCCAGCAGCTTGGGTCCCAATAGTGGCACCGGGGAGCTGTTTTTT
CDR3: CASSLGPNSGTGELFF

V: TRBV21-1
length: 19
J: TRBJ1-5
size: few
D: NA
DNA: TGTGCCAGCAGCAAAGAATTTCCTCACAGGGTAGGTAGCAATCAGCCCCAGCATTTT
CDR3: CASSKEFPHRVGSNQPQHF

V: TRBV18
length: 14
J: TRBJ2-7
size: NA
D: NA
DNA: TGTGCCAGCTCTCTGGACCGGAATAGCAACGAGCAGTACTTC
CDR3: CASSLDRNSNEQYF